The source of this T cell receptor (beta chain) is a study of cytomegalovirus exposure and HLA in healthy donors. This PCR relied on a set of 60 Vbeta primers and 13 Jbeta primers. Sequencing was performed with immunoSEQ multiplex PCR; in TCRdb, only in-frame clones are kept and a portion is missing. The sample contains some 150,000 clones, 71% of which appear only once. The V and J ends lost 6 bases and 1 base respectively, with 14 bases between them. CDR3 length: 15 amino acids. Germline V lookup: CDR1 SGHRS, CDR2 YFSETQ. The V and J genes are TRBV5-1 and TRBJ2-4; TRBD2 might be the D (5 bases). This TCR was sampled from a woman aged 25 to 45 in good health and CMV-seronegative. The sequencing input was PBMCs. The CDR3 here is CASILDPGAKNIQYF. In DNA form, the CDR3 reads TGCGCCAGCATATTAGACCCGGGGGCCAAAAACATTCAGTACTTC.